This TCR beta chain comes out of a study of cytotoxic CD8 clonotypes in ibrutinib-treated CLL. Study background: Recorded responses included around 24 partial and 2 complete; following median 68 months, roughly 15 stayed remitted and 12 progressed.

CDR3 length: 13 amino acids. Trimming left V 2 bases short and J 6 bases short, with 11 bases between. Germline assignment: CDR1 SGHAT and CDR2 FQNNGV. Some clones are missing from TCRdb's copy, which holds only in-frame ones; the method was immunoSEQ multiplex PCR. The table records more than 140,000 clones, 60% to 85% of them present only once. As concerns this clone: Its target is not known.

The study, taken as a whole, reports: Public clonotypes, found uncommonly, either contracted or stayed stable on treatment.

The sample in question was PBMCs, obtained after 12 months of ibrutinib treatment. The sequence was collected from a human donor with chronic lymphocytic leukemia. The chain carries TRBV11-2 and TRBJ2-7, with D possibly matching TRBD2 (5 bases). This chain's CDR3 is CASSLYVGSEQYF. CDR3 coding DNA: TGTGCCAGCAGCTTATACGTGGGGAGCGAGCAGTACTTC. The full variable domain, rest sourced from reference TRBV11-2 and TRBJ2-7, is EAGVAQSPRYKIIEKRQSVAFWCNPISGHATLYWYQQILGQGPKLLIQFQNNGVVDDSQLPKDRFSAERLKGVDSTLKIQPAKLEDSAVYLCASSLYVGSEQYFGPGTRLTVT.